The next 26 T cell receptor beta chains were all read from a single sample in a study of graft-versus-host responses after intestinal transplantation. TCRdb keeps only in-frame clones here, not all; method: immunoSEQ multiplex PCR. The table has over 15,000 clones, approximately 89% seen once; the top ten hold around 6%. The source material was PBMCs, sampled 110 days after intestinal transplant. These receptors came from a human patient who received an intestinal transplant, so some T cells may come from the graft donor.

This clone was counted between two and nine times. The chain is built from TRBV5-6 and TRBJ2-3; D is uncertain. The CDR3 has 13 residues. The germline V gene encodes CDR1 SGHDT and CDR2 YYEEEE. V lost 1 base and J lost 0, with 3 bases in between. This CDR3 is CASSLTSTDTQYF. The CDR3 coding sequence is TGTGCCAGCAGCTTGACTAGCACAGATACGCAGTATTTT.

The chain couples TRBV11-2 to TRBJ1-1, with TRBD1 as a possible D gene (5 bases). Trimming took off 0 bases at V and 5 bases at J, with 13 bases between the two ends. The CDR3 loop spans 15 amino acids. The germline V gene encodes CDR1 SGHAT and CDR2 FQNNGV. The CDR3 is CASSLDPGSLTEAFF. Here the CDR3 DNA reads TGTGCCAGCAGCTTAGACCCAGGGAGTTTGACTGAAGCTTTCTTT. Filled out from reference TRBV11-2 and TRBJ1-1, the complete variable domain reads EAGVAQSPRYKIIEKRQSVAFWCNPISGHATLYWYQQILGQGPKLLIQFQNNGVVDDSQLPKDRFSAERLKGVDSTLKIQPAKLEDSAVYLCASSLDPGSLTEAFFGQGTRLTVV.

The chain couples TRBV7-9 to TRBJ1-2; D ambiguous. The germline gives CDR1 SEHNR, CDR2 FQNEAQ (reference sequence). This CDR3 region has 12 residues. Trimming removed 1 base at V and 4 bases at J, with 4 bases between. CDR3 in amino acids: CASSLGGYGYTF. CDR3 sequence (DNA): TGTGCCAGCAGCTTAGGGGGCTATGGCTACACCTTC.

DNA for the CDR3: TGTGCCAGCAGCTTAGGGGTCCTACAAGAGACCCAGTACTTC. Translated, it gives CASSLGVLQETQYF. The V gene is TRBV7-7, the J gene TRBJ2-5; no clear D gene. CDR1 is SSHAT and CDR2 is FNYEAQ in the germline V gene (reference sequence). The CDR3 has 14 amino acids. The V end lost 1 base, the J end lost 2 bases, and 8 bases lay between the germline ends.

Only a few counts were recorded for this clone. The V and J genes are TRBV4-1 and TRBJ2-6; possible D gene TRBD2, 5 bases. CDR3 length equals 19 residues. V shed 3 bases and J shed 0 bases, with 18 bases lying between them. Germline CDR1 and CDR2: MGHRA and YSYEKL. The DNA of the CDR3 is TGCGCCAGCAGCCACCGGGGTAGCGAGAGGGTCTCTGGGGCCAACGTCCTGACTTTC. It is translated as CASSHRGSERVSGANVLTF.

This CDR3 is CASSDRSTDTQYF. The CDR3 DNA reads TGTGCCAGCAGTGACAGGAGCACAGATACGCAGTATTTT. The V call is TRBV6-4, the J call TRBJ2-3; D gene unclear. With 2 bases removed from V and 0 bases from J, the gap between germline ends came to 3 bases. Germline-derived CDR1 and CDR2 are MRHNA and SNTAGT. This CDR3 comprises 13 residues.

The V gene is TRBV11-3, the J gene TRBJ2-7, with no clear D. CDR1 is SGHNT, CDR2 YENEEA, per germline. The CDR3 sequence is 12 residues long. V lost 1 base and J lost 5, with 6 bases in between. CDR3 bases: TGTGCCAGCAGCTTAGTTATCGACGAGCAGTACTTC. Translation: CASSLVIDEQYF.

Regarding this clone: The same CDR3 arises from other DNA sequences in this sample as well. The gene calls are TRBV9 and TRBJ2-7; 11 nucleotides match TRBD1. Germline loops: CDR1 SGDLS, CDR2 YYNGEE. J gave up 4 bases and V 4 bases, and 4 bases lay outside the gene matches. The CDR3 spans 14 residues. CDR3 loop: CASSPGQGAYEQYF. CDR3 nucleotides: TGTGCCAGCAGCCCCGGACAGGGGGCTTACGAGCAGTACTTC.

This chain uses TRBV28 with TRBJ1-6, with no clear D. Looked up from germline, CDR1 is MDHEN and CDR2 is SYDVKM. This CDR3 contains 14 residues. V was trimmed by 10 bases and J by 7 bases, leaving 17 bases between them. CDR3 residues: CATDRRGNNSPLHF. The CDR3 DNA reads TGTGCCACCGATCGAAGAGGGAACAATTCACCCCTCCACTTT. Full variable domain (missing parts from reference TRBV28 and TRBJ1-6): DVKVTQSSRYLVKRTGEKVFLECVQDMDHENMFWYRQDPGLGLRLIYFSYDVKMKEKGDIPEGYSVSREKKERFSLILESASTNQTSMYLCATDRRGNNSPLHFGNGTRLTVT.

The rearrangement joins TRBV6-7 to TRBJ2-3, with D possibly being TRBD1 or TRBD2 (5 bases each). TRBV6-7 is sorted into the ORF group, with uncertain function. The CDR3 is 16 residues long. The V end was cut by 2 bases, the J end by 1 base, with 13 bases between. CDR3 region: CASSYPLWDRTDTQYF. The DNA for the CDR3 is TGTGCCAGCAGTTACCCCCTCTGGGACCGCACAGATACGCAGTATTTT.

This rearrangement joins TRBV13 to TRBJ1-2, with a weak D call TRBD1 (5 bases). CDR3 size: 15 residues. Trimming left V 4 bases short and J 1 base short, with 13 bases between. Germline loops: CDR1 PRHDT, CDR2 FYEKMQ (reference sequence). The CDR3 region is CASSSLGTGNYGYTF. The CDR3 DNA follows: TGTGCCAGCAGCTCCCTCGGGACGGGTAACTATGGCTACACCTTC. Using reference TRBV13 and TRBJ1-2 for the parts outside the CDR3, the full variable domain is AAGVIQSPRHLIKEKRETATLKCYPIPRHDTVYWYQQGPGQDPQFLISFYEKMQSDKGSIPDRFSAQQFSDYHSELNMSSLELGDSALYFCASSSLGTGNYGYTFGSGTRLTVV.

CDR3: CASSQGLAGNEQYF. The DNA of the CDR3 is TGCGCCAGCAGCCAGGGACTAGCGGGAAACGAGCAGTACTTC. The rearrangement uses TRBV4-1 and TRBJ2-7, with 13 bases fitting TRBD2. V shed 3 bases and J 5 bases; nucleotides not matched to a gene: 1. This CDR3 region has 14 residues. CDR1 is MGHRA, CDR2 YSYEKL, per germline.

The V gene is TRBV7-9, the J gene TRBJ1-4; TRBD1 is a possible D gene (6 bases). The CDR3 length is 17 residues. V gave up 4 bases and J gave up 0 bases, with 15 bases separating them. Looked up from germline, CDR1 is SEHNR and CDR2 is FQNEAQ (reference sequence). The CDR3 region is CASSSSDRPATNEKLFF. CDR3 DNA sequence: TGTGCCAGCAGCTCCTCCGACAGGCCCGCAACTAATGAAAAACTGTTTTTT. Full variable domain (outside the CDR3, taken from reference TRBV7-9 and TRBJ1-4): DTGVSQNPRHKITKRGQNVTFRCDPISEHNRLYWYRQTLGQGPEFLTYFQNEAQLEKSRLLSDRFSAERPKGSFSTLEIQRTEQGDSAMYLCASSSSDRPATNEKLFFGSGTQLSVL.

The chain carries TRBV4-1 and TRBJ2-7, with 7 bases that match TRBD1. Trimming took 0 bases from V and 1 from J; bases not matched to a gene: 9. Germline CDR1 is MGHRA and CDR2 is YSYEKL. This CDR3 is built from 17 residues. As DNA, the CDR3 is TGCGCCAGCAGCCAAGATCAGGGTGGGACAGCTTCCTACGAGCAGTACTTC. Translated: CASSQDQGGTASYEQYF.

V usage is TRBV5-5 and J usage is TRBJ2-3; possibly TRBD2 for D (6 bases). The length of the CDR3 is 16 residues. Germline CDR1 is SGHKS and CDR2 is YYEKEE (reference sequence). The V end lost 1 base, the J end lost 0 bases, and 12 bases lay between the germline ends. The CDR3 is CASSLPVGGSTDTQYF. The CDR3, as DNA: TGTGCCAGCAGCTTGCCCGTCGGGGGTAGCACAGATACGCAGTATTTT.

DNA for the CDR3: TGTGCCAGCAGTCGAAGGCCAGGGACCAAAAACATTCAGTACTTC. It yields the protein CASSRRPGTKNIQYF. V usage is TRBV6-1 and J usage is TRBJ2-4, with a weak D call TRBD1 (5 bases). Germline CDR1 is MNHNS and CDR2 is SASEGT. The CDR3 loop spans 15 amino acids. Trimming removed 5 bases from V and 2 bases from J, with 13 bases in between.

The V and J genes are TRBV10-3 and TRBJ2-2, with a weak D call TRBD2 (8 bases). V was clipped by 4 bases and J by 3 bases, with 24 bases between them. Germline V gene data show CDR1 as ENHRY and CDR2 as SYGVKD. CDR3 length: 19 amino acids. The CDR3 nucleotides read TGTGCCATCAGTGTCCGAGGGAGGGGGCTAGCGGGCCACACCGGGGAGCTGTTTTTT. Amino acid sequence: CAISVRGRGLAGHTGELFF.

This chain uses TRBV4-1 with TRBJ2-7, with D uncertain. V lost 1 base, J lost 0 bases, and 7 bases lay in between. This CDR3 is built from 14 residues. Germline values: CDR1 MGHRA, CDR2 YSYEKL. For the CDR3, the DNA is TGCGCCAGCAGCCAAGTCGAAAGCTCCTACGAGCAGTACTTC. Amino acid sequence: CASSQVESSYEQYF.

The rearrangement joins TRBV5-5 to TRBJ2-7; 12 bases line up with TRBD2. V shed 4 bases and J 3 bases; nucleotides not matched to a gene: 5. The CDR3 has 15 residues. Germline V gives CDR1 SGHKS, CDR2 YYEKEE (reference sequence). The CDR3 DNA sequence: TGTGCCAGCAGCGTGACTAGCGGGAGTAACTACGAGCAGTACTTC. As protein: CASSVTSGSNYEQYF.

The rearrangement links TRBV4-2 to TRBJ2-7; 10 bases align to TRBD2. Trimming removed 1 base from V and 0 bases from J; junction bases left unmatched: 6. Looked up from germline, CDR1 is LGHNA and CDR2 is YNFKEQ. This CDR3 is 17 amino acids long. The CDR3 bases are TGTGCCAGCAGCCAAGGTCCTAGCGGGAGTATCTCCTACGAGCAGTACTTC. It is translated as CASSQGPSGSISYEQYF.

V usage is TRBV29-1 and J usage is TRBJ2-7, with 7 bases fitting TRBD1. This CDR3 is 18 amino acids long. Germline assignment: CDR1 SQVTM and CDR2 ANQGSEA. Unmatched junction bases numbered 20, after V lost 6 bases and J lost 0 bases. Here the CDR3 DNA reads TGCAGCGTCGCCGGCAAATCGGGACAGATACTAAGCTCCTACGAGCAGTACTTC. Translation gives CSVAGKSGQILSSYEQYF.

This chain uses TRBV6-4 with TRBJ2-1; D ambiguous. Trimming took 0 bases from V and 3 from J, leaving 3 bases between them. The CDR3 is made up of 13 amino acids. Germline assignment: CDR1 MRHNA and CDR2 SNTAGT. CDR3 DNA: TGTGCCAGCAGTGACTCGGACTACAATGAGCAGTTCTTC. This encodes CASSDSDYNEQFF.

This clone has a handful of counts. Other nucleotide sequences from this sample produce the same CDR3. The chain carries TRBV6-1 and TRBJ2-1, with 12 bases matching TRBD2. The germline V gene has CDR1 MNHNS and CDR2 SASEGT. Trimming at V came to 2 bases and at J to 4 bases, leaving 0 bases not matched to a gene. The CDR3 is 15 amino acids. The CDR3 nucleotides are TGTGCCAGCAGTGAACTAGCGGGAGGGTACAATGAGCAGTTCTTC. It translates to CASSELAGGYNEQFF.

CDR3 nucleotide sequence: TGTGCCAGTCGAGCGACTAGCGGGAGCTCCTACGAGCAGTACTTC. It codes for CASRATSGSSYEQYF. The V and J genes are TRBV19 and TRBJ2-7; 12 bases agree with TRBD2. V gave up 8 bases and J gave up 0 bases; unmatched junction bases: 5. The germline V gene has CDR1 LNHDA and CDR2 SQIVND (reference sequence). CDR3 size: 15 residues.

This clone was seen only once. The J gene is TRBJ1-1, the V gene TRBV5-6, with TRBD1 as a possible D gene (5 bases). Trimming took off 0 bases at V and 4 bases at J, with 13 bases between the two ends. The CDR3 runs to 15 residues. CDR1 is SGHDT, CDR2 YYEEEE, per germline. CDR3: CASSLGLRGGTEAFF. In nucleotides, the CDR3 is TGTGCCAGCAGCTTGGGTCTGAGGGGCGGCACTGAAGCTTTCTTT.

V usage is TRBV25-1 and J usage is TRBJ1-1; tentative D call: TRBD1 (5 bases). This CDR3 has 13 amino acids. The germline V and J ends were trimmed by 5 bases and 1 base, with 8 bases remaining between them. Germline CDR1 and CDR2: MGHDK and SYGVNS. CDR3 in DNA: TGTGCCAGCAGTTACCAGGGGAACACTGAAGCTTTCTTT. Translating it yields CASSYQGNTEAFF.